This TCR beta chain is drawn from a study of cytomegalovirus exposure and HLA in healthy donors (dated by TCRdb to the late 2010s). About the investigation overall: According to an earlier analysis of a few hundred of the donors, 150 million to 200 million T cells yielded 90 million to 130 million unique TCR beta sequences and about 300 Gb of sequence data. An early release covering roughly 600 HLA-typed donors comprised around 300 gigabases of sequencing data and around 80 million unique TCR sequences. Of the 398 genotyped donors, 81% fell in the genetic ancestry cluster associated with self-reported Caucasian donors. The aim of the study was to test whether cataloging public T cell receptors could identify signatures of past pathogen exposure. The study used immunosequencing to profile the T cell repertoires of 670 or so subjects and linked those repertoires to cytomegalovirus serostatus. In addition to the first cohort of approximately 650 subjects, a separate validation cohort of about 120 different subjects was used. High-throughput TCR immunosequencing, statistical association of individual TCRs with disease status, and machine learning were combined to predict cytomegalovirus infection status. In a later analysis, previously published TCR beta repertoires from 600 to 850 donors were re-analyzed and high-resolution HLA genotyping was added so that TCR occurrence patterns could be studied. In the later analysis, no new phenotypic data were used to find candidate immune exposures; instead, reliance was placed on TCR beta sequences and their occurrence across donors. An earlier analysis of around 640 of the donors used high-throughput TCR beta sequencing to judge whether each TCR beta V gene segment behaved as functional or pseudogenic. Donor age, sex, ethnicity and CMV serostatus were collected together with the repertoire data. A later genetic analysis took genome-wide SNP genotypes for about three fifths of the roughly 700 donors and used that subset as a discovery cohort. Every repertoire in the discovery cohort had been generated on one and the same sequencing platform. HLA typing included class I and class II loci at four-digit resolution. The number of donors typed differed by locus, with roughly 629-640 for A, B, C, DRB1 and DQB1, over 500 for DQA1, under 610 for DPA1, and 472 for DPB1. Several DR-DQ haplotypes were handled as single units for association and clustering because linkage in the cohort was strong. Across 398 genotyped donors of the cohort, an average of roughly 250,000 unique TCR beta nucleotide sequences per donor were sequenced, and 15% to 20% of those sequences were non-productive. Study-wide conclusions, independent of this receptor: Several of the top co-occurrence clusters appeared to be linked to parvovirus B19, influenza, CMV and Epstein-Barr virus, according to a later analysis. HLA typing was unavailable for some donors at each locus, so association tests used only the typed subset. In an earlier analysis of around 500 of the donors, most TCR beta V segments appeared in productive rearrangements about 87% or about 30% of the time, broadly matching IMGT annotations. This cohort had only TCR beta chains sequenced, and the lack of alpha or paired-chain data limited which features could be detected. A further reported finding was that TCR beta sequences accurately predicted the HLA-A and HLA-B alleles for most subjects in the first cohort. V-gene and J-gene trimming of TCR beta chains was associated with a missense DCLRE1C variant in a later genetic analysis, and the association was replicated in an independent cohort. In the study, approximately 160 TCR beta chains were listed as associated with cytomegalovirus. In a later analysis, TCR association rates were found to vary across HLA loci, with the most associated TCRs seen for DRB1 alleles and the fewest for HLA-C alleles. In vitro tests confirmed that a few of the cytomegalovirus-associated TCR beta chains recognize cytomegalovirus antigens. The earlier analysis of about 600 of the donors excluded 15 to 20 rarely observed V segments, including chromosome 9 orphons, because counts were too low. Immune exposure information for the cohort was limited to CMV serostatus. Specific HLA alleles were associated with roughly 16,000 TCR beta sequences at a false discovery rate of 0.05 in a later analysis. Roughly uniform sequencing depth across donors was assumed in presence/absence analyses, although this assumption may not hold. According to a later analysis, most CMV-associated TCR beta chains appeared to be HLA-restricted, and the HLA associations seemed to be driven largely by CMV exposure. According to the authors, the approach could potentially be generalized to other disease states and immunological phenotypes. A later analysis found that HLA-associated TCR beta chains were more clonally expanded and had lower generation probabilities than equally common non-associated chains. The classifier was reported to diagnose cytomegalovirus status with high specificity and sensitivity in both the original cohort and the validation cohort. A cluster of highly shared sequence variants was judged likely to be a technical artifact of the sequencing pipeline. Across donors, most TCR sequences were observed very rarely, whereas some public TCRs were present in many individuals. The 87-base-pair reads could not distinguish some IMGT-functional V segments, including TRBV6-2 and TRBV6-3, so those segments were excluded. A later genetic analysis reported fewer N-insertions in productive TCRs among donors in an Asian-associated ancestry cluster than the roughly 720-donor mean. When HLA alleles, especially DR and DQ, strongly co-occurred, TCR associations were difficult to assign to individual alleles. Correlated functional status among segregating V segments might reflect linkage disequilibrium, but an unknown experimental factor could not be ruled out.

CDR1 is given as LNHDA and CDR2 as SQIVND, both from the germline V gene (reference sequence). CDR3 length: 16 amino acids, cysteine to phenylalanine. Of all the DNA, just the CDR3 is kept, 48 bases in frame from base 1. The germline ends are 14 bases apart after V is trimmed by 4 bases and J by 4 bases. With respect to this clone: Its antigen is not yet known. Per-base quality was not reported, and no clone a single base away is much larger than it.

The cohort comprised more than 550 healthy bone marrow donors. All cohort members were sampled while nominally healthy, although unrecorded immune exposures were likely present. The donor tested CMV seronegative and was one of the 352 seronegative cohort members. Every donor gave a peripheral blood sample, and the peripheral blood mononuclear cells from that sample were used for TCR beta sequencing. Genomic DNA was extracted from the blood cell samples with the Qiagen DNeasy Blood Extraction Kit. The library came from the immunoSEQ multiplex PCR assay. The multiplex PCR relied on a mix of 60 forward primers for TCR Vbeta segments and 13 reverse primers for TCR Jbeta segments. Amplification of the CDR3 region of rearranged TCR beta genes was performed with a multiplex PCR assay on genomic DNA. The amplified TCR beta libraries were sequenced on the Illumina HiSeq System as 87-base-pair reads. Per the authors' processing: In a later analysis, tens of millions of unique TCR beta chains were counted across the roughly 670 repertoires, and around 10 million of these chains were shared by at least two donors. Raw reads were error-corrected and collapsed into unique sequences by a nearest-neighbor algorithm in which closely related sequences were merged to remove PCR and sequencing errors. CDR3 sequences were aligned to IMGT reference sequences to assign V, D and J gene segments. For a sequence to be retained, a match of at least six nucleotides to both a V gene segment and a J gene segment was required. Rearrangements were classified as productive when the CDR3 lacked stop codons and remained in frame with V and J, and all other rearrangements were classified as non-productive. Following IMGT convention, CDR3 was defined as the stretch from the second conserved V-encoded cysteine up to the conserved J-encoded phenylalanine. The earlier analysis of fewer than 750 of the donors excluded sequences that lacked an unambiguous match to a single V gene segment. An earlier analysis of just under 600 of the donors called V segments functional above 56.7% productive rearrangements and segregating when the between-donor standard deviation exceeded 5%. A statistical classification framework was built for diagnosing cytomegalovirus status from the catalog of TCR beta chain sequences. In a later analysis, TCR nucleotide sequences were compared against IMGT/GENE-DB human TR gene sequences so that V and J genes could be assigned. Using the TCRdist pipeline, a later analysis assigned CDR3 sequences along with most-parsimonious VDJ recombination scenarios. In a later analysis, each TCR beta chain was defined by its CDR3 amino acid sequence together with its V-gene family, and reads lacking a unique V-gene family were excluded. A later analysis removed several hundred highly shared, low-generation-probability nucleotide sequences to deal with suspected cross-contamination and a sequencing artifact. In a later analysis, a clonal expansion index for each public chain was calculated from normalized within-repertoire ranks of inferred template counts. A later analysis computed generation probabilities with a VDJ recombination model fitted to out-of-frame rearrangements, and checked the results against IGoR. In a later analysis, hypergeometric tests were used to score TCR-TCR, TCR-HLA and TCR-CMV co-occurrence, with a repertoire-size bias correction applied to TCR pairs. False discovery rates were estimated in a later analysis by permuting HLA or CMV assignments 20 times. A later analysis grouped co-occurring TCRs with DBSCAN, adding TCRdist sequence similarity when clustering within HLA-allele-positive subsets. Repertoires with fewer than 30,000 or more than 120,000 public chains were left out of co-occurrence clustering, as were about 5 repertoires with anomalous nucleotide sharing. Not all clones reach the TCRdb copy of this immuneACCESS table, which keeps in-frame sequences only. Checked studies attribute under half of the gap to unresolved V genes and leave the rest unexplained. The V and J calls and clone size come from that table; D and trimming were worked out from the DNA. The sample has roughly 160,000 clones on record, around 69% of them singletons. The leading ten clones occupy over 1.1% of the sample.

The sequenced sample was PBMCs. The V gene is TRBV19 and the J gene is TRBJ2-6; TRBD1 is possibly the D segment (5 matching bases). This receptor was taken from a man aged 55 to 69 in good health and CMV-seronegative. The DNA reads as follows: TGTGCCAGTAGTACCACCCGGACACGGGGGGCCAACGTCCTGACTTTC. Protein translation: CASSTTRTRGANVLTF.